One sample yielded the 21 T cell receptor beta chains listed below, sequenced in a study of blood T cell repertoires in COVID-19. TCRdb keeps only in-frame clones here, not all; method: immunoSEQ multiplex PCR. Seen here are around 77,000 clones, 82% observed once, and the top ten hold over 15%. Sequencing was carried out using peripheral blood. The receptors originated from a human donor in a cohort sampled during active COVID-19.

The chain combines TRBV5-4 with TRBJ2-3; D call uncertain. Trimming removed 6 bases from V and 0 bases from J, with 11 bases in between. CDR3 length: 14 amino acids. The germline V gene has CDR1 SGHNT and CDR2 YYREEE (reference sequence). CDR3 DNA sequence: TGTGCCAGCACCCAGCGAGCTAGCACAGATACGCAGTATTTT. It encodes CASTQRASTDTQYF.

The chain links TRBV27 to TRBJ1-4; unclear D gene. In germline, CDR1 is MNHEY, CDR2 SMNVEV (reference sequence). Trimming removed 2 bases from V and 4 bases from J, with 14 bases in between. This CDR3 contains 16 residues. CDR3 DNA: TGTGCCAGCAGTTTAAAGGTCTCCGGGGTTAATGAAAAACTGTTTTTT. This encodes CASSLKVSGVNEKLFF.

The gene calls are TRBV10-2 and TRBJ1-1; perhaps TRBD1 as D (5 bases). Trimming took off 8 bases at V and 2 bases at J, with 21 bases between the two ends. The CDR3 has 16 amino acids. In germline, CDR1 is WSHSY, CDR2 SAAADI. The CDR3 nucleotides are TGCGCCAGCGGCGACGTAGGGGTGGGGTTAAACACTGAAGCTTTCTTT. This sequence encodes CASGDVGVGLNTEAFF.

This chain links TRBV7-6 with TRBJ2-7, with 7 bases aligning to TRBD2. CDR1 SGHVS and CDR2 FNYEAQ come from the germline V gene. The CDR3 covers 13 residues. V shed 7 bases and J 7 bases; nucleotides not matched to a gene: 10. CDR3 protein: CASTLTEAGEQYF. As DNA, the CDR3 is TGTGCCAGCACCCTGACAGAAGCGGGGGAGCAGTACTTC. Full variable domain (rest looked up from reference TRBV7-6 and TRBJ2-7): GAGVSQSPRYKVTKRGQDVALRCDPISGHVSLYWYRQALGQGPEFLTYFNYEAQQDKSGLPNDRFSAERPEGSISTLTIQRTEQRDSAMYRCASTLTEAGEQYFGPGTRLTVT.

The chain combines TRBV30 with TRBJ1-1; unclear D gene. The CDR3 is 10 residues long. The V gene lost 5 bases and the J gene lost 2 bases, with 3 bases spanning the gap. The germline gives CDR1 GTSNPN, CDR2 SVGIG (reference sequence). CDR3 residues: CAWYNTEAFF. For the CDR3, the DNA is TGTGCCTGGTATAACACTGAAGCTTTCTTT.

This clone was recorded only once. The chain links TRBV3-1 (or the pseudogene TRBV3-2) to TRBJ2-7; TRBD2 matches at 10 bases. The CDR3 extends over 20 amino acids. Germline trimming cut 3 bases from V and 3 bases from J; bases unmatched to any gene: 20. The germline V gene has CDR1 LGHDT and CDR2 YNNKEL (reference sequence). CDR3 residues: CASSQSSSGGVASWSYEQYF. CDR3 coding DNA: TGTGCCAGCAGCCAGTCCTCTAGCGGGGGTGTCGCCTCGTGGAGCTACGAGCAGTACTTC.

The J gene is TRBJ2-5, the V gene TRBV27, with a tentative D call TRBD2 (5 bases). The length of the CDR3 is 16 residues. CDR1 is MNHEY and CDR2 is SMNVEV in the germline V gene (reference sequence). Between the trimmed V and J ends, which lost 3 bases and 4 bases, there was a span of 18 bases. CDR3 protein: CASSLRGFGIGETQYF. In DNA form, the CDR3 reads TGTGCCAGCAGTTTGAGAGGGTTCGGAATAGGAGAGACCCAGTACTTC.

V gene TRBV7-9 combines with J gene TRBJ1-4, with a tentative D call TRBD1 (5 bases). The CDR3 covers 14 residues. Trimming took 0 bases from V and 4 from J, leaving 6 bases between them. The germline V gene has CDR1 SEHNR and CDR2 FQNEAQ (reference sequence). The CDR3 is CASSLAQGNEKLFF. The CDR3, as DNA: TGTGCCAGCAGCTTAGCTCAGGGTAATGAAAAACTGTTTTTT.

This chain uses TRBV7-6 with TRBJ2-2; 10 nucleotides line up with TRBD1. Per the germline V gene, CDR1 is SGHVS and CDR2 is FNYEAQ. Trimming removed 5 bases from V and 2 bases from J; junction bases left unmatched: 5. This CDR3 has 16 residues. In DNA form, the CDR3 reads TGTGCCAGCAGCACCCGACAGGGGGCTAACACCGGGGAGCTGTTTTTT. Its translation: CASSTRQGANTGELFF.

In nucleotides, the CDR3 is TGTGCCTGGAGAGGACAGGGGGTCCCCGGGGAGCTGTTTTTT. Its protein is CAWRGQGVPGELFF. V and J are TRBV30 and TRBJ2-2; TRBD1 matches at 10 bases. V shed 3 bases, J shed 6 bases, and the junction held 4 bases outside the gene matches. This CDR3 has 14 amino acids. Germline assignment: CDR1 GTSNPN and CDR2 SVGIG (reference sequence).

The CDR3 reads CASSRAGSSYEQYF. For the CDR3, the DNA is TGTGCCAGCAGCCGCGCTGGGAGCTCCTACGAGCAGTACTTC. The chain recombines TRBV6-6 with TRBJ2-7, with D perhaps TRBD2 (5 bases). Trimming removed 6 bases at V and 0 bases at J, with 12 bases between. The CDR3 consists of 14 residues. Germline loops: CDR1 MNHNY, CDR2 SVGAGI (reference sequence).

This chain uses TRBV5-1 with TRBJ2-6; 7 positions agree with TRBD1. Germline lookup yields CDR1 SGHRS and CDR2 YFSETQ. This CDR3 is 15 amino acids long. J gave up 4 bases and V 2 bases, and 3 bases lay outside the gene matches. This chain's CDR3 is CASSFEGAGANVLTF. CDR3 nucleotide sequence: TGCGCCAGCAGCTTTGAGGGGGCAGGGGCCAACGTCCTGACTTTC. Together with reference TRBV5-1 and TRBJ2-6, the CDR3 gives the full variable domain: KAGVTQTPRYLIKTRGQQVTLSCSPISGHRSVSWYQQTPGQGLQFLFEYFSETQRNKGNFPGRFSGRQFSNSRSEMNVSTLELGDSALYLCASSFEGAGANVLTFGAGSRLTVL.

The rearrangement uses TRBV11-2 and TRBJ1-2; maybe TRBD1 (5 bases). The germline gives CDR1 SGHAT, CDR2 FQNNGV. CDR3 length equals 14 residues. V lost 6 bases and J 4 bases, leaving 15 bases between the germline ends. The CDR3 sequence: CASSSLRGTYGYTF. In DNA form, the CDR3 reads TGTGCCAGCAGTTCACTCCGGGGGACCTATGGCTACACCTTC.

The chain carries TRBV29-1 and TRBJ2-1; 8 bases align to TRBD2. The CDR3 consists of 16 residues. Trimming cost V 0 bases and J 2 bases; bases outside gene matches: 6. Germline CDR1 SQVTM, CDR2 ANQGSEA. The CDR3 reads CSVEDRGSGAYNEQFF. CDR3 nucleotides: TGCAGCGTTGAAGATCGAGGTAGCGGGGCCTACAATGAGCAGTTCTTC.

This chain connects TRBV7-6 to TRBJ1-3, with unresolved D. The V and J ends lost 5 bases and 2 bases respectively, with 10 bases between them. Per the germline V gene, CDR1 is SGHVS and CDR2 is FNYEAQ. The CDR3 covers 14 residues. The CDR3 here is CASSPLAAGNTIYF. CDR3 DNA: TGTGCCAGCAGCCCCCTGGCGGCTGGAAACACCATATATTTT.

The sample holds a few counts of this clone. Other DNA sequences in this specimen translate into the identical CDR3. The chain combines TRBV4-1 with TRBJ2-2; TRBD2 aligns across 8 bases. The germline V gene encodes CDR1 MGHRA and CDR2 YSYEKL. The CDR3 runs to 17 residues. With 0 bases clipped from V and 2 bases from J, the junction kept 5 bases outside the gene matches. For the CDR3, the DNA is TGCGCCAGCAGCCAAGAGGGCGGGGGGACCAACACCGGGGAGCTGTTTTTT. Translated: CASSQEGGGTNTGELFF.

The CDR3 region is CASSPALSFSPDTQYF. In nucleotides, the CDR3 is TGTGCCAGCAGCCCCGCGCTAAGCTTTTCCCCAGATACGCAGTATTTT. This chain links TRBV7-3 with TRBJ2-3, with D unclear. Germline V gene data show CDR1 as SGHTA and CDR2 as FQGTGA. V lost 5 bases, J lost 4 bases, and 19 bases lay in between. CDR3 length: 16 amino acids.

This clone has only a few counts. This chain links TRBV27 with TRBJ2-7; D is possibly TRBD1 (6 bases). The CDR3 runs to 15 residues. Germline values: CDR1 MNHEY, CDR2 SMNVEV (reference sequence). Trimming removed 6 bases from V and 2 bases from J, with 17 bases in between. The CDR3 DNA sequence: TGTGCCAGCAGCCTTGACAGGAAAACGCCCTACGAGCAGTACTTC. It specifies CASSLDRKTPYEQYF.

The chain uses TRBV5-1 and TRBJ2-5; 7 nucleotides align to TRBD2. The CDR3 is 14 residues long. The junction had 7 bases not matched to a gene; V was cut back by 3 bases and J by 5 bases. From germline, CDR1 is SGHRS and CDR2 YFSETQ. The CDR3, as DNA: TGCGCCAGCAGCTCATCCGGGACTAAGGAGACCCAGTACTTC. Residues: CASSSSGTKETQYF. Full variable domain (missing parts from reference TRBV5-1 and TRBJ2-5): KAGVTQTPRYLIKTRGQQVTLSCSPISGHRSVSWYQQTPGQGLQFLFEYFSETQRNKGNFPGRFSGRQFSNSRSEMNVSTLELGDSALYLCASSSSGTKETQYFGPGTRLLVL.

This sequence joins TRBV7-9 and TRBJ1-2; D is undetermined. The germline V and J ends were trimmed by 1 base and 4 bases, with 16 bases remaining between them. Germline lookup yields CDR1 SEHNR and CDR2 FQNEAQ (reference sequence). The CDR3 covers 16 residues. As DNA, the CDR3 is TGTGCCAGCAGCTTAGGTCTAGGCAGCACAATCTATGGCTACACCTTC. As protein: CASSLGLGSTIYGYTF.

The rearrangement links TRBV6-2 or TRBV6-3 to TRBJ1-5; TRBD1 is a possible D gene (6 bases). This CDR3 contains 15 residues. V gave up 2 bases and J gave up 7 bases, with 15 bases separating them. Germline assignment: CDR1 MNHEY and CDR2 SVGEGT. The CDR3 spells CASSYGGADGQPQHF. The CDR3 DNA sequence: TGTGCCAGCAGTTACGGGGGCGCGGACGGACAGCCCCAGCATTTT.